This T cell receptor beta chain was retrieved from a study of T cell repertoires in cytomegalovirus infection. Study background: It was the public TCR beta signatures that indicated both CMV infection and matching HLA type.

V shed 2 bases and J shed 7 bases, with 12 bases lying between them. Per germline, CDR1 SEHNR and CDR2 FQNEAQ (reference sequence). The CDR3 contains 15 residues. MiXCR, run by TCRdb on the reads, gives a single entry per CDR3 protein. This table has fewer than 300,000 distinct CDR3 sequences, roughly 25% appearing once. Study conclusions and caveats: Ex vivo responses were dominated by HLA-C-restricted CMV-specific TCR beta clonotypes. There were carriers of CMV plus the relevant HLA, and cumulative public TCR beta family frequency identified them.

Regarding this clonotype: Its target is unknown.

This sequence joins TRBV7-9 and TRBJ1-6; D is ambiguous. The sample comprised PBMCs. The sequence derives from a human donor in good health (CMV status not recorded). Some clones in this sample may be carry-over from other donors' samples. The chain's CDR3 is CASSLLGEMNSPLHF. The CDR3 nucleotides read TGTGCCAGCAGCTTACTCGGGGAAATGAATTCACCCCTCCACTTT.